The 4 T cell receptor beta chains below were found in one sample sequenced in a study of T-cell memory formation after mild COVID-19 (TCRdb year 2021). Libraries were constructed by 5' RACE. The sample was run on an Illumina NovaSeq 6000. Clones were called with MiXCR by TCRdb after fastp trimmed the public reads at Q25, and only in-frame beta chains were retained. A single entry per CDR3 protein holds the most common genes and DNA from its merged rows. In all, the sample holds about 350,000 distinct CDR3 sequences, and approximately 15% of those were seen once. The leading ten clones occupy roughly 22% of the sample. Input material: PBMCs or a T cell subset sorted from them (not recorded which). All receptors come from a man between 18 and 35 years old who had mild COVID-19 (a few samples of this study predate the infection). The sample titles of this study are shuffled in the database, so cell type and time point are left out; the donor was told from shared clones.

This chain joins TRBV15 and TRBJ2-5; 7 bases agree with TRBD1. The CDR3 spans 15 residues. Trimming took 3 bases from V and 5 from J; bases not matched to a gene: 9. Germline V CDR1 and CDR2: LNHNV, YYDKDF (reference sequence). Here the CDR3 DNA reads TGTGCCACCAGCAGGCGAAGGGGGCTTCGGGAGACCCAGTACTTC. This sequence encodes CATSRRRGLRETQYF.

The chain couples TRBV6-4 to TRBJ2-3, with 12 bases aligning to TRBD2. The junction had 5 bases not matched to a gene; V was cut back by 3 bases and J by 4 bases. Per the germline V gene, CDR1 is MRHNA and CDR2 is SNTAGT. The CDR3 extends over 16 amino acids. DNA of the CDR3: TGTGCCAGCAGTGAGTCTAGCGGGGGGGCCTCAGATACGCAGTATTTT. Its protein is CASSESSGGASDTQYF.

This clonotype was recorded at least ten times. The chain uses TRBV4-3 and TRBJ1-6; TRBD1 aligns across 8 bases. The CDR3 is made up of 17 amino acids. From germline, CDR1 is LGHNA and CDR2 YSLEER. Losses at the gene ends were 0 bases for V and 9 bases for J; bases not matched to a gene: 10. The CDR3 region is CASSQDLIGQGGSPLHF. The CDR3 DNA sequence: TGCGCCAGCAGCCAAGATCTGATCGGACAGGGTGGTTCACCCCTCCACTTT.

DNA for the CDR3: TGCAGTGCTAGAGATCGAACTACCCTCTGGGGGACCCAGTACTTC. Protein: CSARDRTTLWGTQYF. The V call is TRBV20-1, the J call TRBJ2-5, with D unclear. V was pared by 0 bases and J by 7 bases, with 18 bases between. CDR1 is DFQATT, CDR2 SNEGSKA, per germline (reference sequence). This CDR3 region has 15 residues.